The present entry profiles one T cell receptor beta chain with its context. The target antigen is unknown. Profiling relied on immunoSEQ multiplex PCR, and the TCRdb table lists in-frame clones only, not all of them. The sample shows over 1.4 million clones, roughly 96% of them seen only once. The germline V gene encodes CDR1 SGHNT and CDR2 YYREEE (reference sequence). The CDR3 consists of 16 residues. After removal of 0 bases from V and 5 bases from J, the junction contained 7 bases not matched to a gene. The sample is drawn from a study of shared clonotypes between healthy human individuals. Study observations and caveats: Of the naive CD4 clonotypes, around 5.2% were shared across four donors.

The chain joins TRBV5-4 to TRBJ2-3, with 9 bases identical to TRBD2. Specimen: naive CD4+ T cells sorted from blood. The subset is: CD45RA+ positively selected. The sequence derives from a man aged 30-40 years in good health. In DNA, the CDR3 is TGTGCCAGCAGCTTGGGGGCGGGAGGGACTGGAGATACGCAGTATTTT. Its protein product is CASSLGAGGTGDTQYF.